The rows below give T cell receptor beta chains drawn from one sample of a study of T cells in Graves' hyperthyroidism and ophthalmopathy. One entry per CDR3 protein results from TCRdb running MiXCR on the multiplex PCR reads. The sample has approximately 590,000 distinct CDR3 sequences; more than 15% are singletons. Sequencing was done on a sample of blood. The origin of the receptors is a woman in her twenties or thirties with Graves' hyperthyroidism. The CDR3 runs from the conserved cysteine through the conserved F or W. D genes are given only for firm matches. Size is omitted from some rows. Given values are once, few, many or a class for expanded clones.

TRBV6-2/TRBV6-3	TRBD2	TRBJ2-3	many	CASSPPPGLAGGTDTQYF	TGTGCCAGCAGCCCCCCCCCAGGACTAGCGGGAGGAACAGATACGCAGTATTTT
TRBV5-1	NA	TRBJ2-3	many	CASSPTGYDTDTQYF	TGCGCCAGCAGCCCAACAGGATACGACACAGATACGCAGTATTTT
TRBV6-1	NA	TRBJ1-1	many	CASRSPGHQGGAFF	TGTGCCAGTAGGAGTCCGGGACATCAAGGCGGAGCTTTCTTT
TRBV6-1	TRBD2	TRBJ2-1	few	CASSWASGSTSYNEQFF	TGTGCCAGCAGTTGGGCTAGCGGGAGCACCTCTTACAATGAGCAGTTCTTC
TRBV30	TRBD2	TRBJ2-7	many	CAWSVGGSGYEQYF	TGTGCCTGGAGTGTAGGCGGGAGTGGGTACGAGCAGTACTTC
TRBV5-1	TRBD1	TRBJ2-7	many	CASSLAGGYYEQYF	TGCGCCAGCAGCTTGGCAGGGGGATACTACGAGCAGTACTTC
TRBV7-9	TRBD1	TRBJ1-1	many	CASSSGQDDFNTEAFF	TGTGCCAGCAGCTCGGGACAGGACGACTTTAACACTGAAGCTTTCTTT
TRBV5-1	NA	TRBJ1-1	many	CASSLGSNTEAFF	TGTGCCAGCAGCCTAGGATCGAACACTGAAGCTTTCTTT
TRBV28	NA	TRBJ1-4	many	CASSLMGATNEKLFF	TGTGCCAGCAGTTTAATGGGGGCAACTAATGAAAAACTGTTTTTT
TRBV12-3/TRBV12-4	TRBD2	TRBJ2-7	many	CASSGTSGRGEQYF	TGTGCCAGCAGTGGTACTAGCGGGAGGGGCGAGCAGTACTTC
TRBV2	NA	TRBJ2-7	many	CASTLDRSYEQYF	TGTGCCAGCACCCTCGACAGGTCCTACGAGCAGTACTTC
TRBV6-1	NA	TRBJ1-1	few	CASRPSWGGADTEAFF	TGTGCCAGCAGACCTTCGTGGGGGGGCGCCGACACTGAAGCTTTCTTT
TRBV2	NA	TRBJ2-7	many	CASRRSEQYF	TGTGCCAGCAGGAGGAGCGAGCAGTACTTC
TRBV30	NA	TRBJ1-5	many	CAWSVPTESNQPQHF	TGTGCCTGGAGTGTACCTACGGAGAGCAATCAGCCCCAGCATTTT
TRBV28	TRBD2	TRBJ2-1	many	CASSLPLAGGNEQFF	TGCGCCAGCAGCTTACCACTAGCGGGAGGGAATGAGCAGTTCTTC
TRBV6-1	NA	TRBJ1-1	many	CASSEGWSLEAFF	TGTGCCAGCAGTGAAGGTTGGTCCCTTGAAGCTTTCTTT
TRBV27	TRBD1	TRBJ2-1	many	CASSVGQAGNEQFF	TGTGCCAGCAGTGTGGGACAGGCAGGGAATGAGCAGTTCTTC
TRBV20-1	NA	TRBJ1-1	many	CSASLGGMNTEAFF	TGCAGTGCTAGCTTGGGGGGCATGAACACTGAAGCTTTCTTT
TRBV6-2/TRBV6-3	NA	TRBJ1-5	many	CASSYSGEGNQPQHF	TGTGCCAGCAGTTACTCGGGCGAGGGCAATCAGCCCCAGCATTTT
TRBV20-1	TRBD2	TRBJ2-6	few	CSASGLAGGGANVLTF	TGCAGTGCTAGTGGGTTAGCGGGGGGTGGGGCCAACGTCCTGACTTTC
TRBV11-2	TRBD1	TRBJ1-1	few	CASSWDSRMNTEAFF	TGTGCCAGCAGCTGGGACAGCCGAATGAACACTGAAGCTTTCTTT
TRBV29-1	NA	TRBJ2-5	NA	CSVGEAGAHQETQYF	TGCAGCGTTGGGGAAGCGGGCGCGCACCAAGAGACCCAGTACTTC
TRBV7-6	NA	TRBJ1-6	many	CASSLEGTANSPLHF	TGTGCCAGCAGCTTAGAGGGGACGGCCAATTCACCCCTCCACTTT
TRBV7-3	TRBD2	TRBJ2-2	many	CASSLLAGDTGELFF	TGTGCCAGCAGCTTACTAGCGGGAGACACCGGGGAGCTGTTTTTT
TRBV3-1	NA	TRBJ1-1	many	CASSLRRQLGVRSEAFF	TGTGCCAGCAGCCTCAGACGGCAGTTGGGGGTTCGATCTGAAGCTTTCTTT
TRBV5-1	TRBD1	TRBJ1-5	many	CASRLTGEANQPQHF	TGCGCCAGCAGGTTGACAGGGGAGGCCAATCAGCCCCAGCATTTT
TRBV10-2	NA	TRBJ1-1	many	CASSEVGGPTEAFF	TGCGCCAGCAGTGAGGTCGGAGGACCCACTGAAGCTTTCTTT
TRBV9	NA	TRBJ1-3	few	CASSDLTGPGNTIYF	TGTGCCAGCAGCGACCTGACAGGTCCTGGAAACACCATATATTTT
TRBV29-1	NA	TRBJ2-1	few	CSVNREYGNEQFF	TGCAGCGTTAACAGGGAGTACGGCAATGAGCAGTTCTTC
TRBV6-1	TRBD2	TRBJ2-1	many	CASTTDLAGGSAYNEQFF	TGTGCCAGCACTACCGACTTAGCGGGAGGCAGCGCCTACAATGAGCAGTTCTTC
TRBV20-1	TRBD2	TRBJ2-7	many	CSARESSGPNYEQYF	TGCAGTGCTAGAGAATCTAGCGGGCCTAACTACGAGCAGTACTTC
TRBV12-3/TRBV12-4	NA	TRBJ2-5	many	CASSLWRRETQYF	TGTGCCAGCAGTTTGTGGCGGAGAGAGACCCAGTACTTC
TRBV7-2	NA	TRBJ2-1	few	CASSSVQGPYNEQFF	TGTGCCAGCAGCTCTGTACAGGGCCCCTACAATGAGCAGTTCTTC
TRBV6-1	TRBD1	TRBJ1-2	many	CASSETDRGLGYTF	TGTGCCAGCAGTGAAACGGACAGGGGGCTTGGCTACACCTTC
TRBV7-2	NA	TRBJ1-1	many	CASSLGPPSAAFF	TGTGCCAGCAGCTTGGGACCTCCGTCCGCCGCTTTCTTT
TRBV14	TRBD1	TRBJ1-1	few	CASSQIGTGAEAFF	TGTGCCAGCAGCCAAATTGGGACAGGGGCTGAAGCTTTCTTT
TRBV10-3	TRBD2	TRBJ2-1	few	CAISASSGGFASEQFF	TGTGCCATCAGTGCTTCTAGCGGGGGGTTTGCGAGTGAGCAGTTCTTC
TRBV29-1	NA	TRBJ1-5	NA	CSVGGDQPQHF	TGCAGCGTCGGGGGCGATCAGCCCCAGCATTTT
TRBV27	NA	TRBJ2-7	many	CASSTNMIMSYEQYF	TGTGCCAGCAGTACAAACATGATCATGTCCTACGAGCAGTACTTC
TRBV6-2/TRBV6-3	NA	TRBJ2-1	few	CASSFSGGTYNEQFF	TGTGCCAGCAGTTTCAGTGGGGGCACCTACAATGAGCAGTTCTTC
TRBV7-2	NA	TRBJ2-1	many	CASSSLTGNEQFF	TGTGCCAGCAGCTCCTTGACTGGGAATGAGCAGTTCTTC
TRBV7-8	NA	TRBJ1-5	many	CASSFRVTGQPQHF	TGTGCCAGCAGCTTCAGAGTTACCGGTCAGCCCCAGCATTTT
TRBV27	NA	TRBJ2-7	many	CASSSRTEPAFLPYEQYF	TGTGCCAGCAGTTCCAGGACGGAGCCAGCATTCCTACCCTACGAGCAGTACTTC
TRBV12-3/TRBV12-4	NA	TRBJ1-1	many	CASSPSITEAFF	TGTGCCAGCAGTCCCTCAATCACTGAAGCTTTCTTT
TRBV4-2	NA	TRBJ2-7	many	CASSQDRGIREQYF	TGTGCCAGCAGCCAAGATCGCGGGATTAGAGAGCAGTACTTC
TRBV6-2/TRBV6-3	NA	TRBJ2-5	few	CASSYPGLSQETQYF	TGTGCCAGCAGTTACCCTGGACTATCCCAAGAGACCCAGTACTTC
TRBV6-2/TRBV6-3	NA	TRBJ2-7	many	CASSFRGLYEQYF	TGTGCCAGCAGTTTTCGCGGTTTATACGAGCAGTACTTC
TRBV7-9	TRBD1	TRBJ2-7	many	CASSSTNRQGSHEQYF	TGTGCCAGCAGCTCCACGAACAGACAGGGATCCCACGAGCAGTACTTC
TRBV5-1	NA	TRBJ2-2	few	CASMSPPNTGELFF	TGCGCCAGCATGAGTCCCCCGAACACCGGGGAGCTGTTTTTT
TRBV11-2	TRBD2	TRBJ2-3	many	CASSQSGRASGTQYF	TGTGCCAGCAGCCAAAGCGGGAGGGCCTCGGGTACGCAGTATTTT
TRBV10-3	TRBD1	TRBJ2-3	many	CAISDPLEGAQTDTQYF	TGTGCCATCAGTGACCCCCTCGAGGGGGCGCAGACAGATACGCAGTATTTT
TRBV28	TRBD1	TRBJ1-5	few	CASRDRIYQPQHF	TGTGCCAGCCGGGACAGAATTTATCAGCCCCAGCATTTT
TRBV15	NA	TRBJ1-2	many	CATSRGDYGYTF	TGTGCCACCAGCAGAGGTGATTATGGCTACACCTTC